The 27 T cell receptor beta chains below were found in one sample sequenced in a study of human T cells and chemical hapten exposure. Time point given: healthy volunteer bleed at 2 weeks. Unfractionated whole blood was the source from which total RNA was extracted. One entry per CDR3 protein results from TCRdb running MiXCR on the RACE reads. Found here are about 41,000 distinct CDR3 sequences, about 4.1% of them singletons; the top ten hold 5.8%. The source material was whole blood. All receptors come from a human donor in good health. Some clones in this sample may be carry-over from other donors' samples.

This clonotype appeared a few times. The chain has TRBV6-2 or TRBV6-3 and TRBJ1-5; D gene unclear. Between the trimmed V and J ends, which lost 0 bases and 4 bases, there was a span of 10 bases. The CDR3 spans 15 residues. Germline V gives CDR1 MNHEY, CDR2 SVGEGT. CDR3 protein: CASSYSPSSNQPQHF. For the CDR3, the DNA is TGTGCCAGCAGTTACTCCCCGAGCTCAAATCAGCCCCAGCATTTT.

On this clonotype: One end of the junction does not line up with germline, which may come from a read error. The chain is built from TRBV5-1 and TRBJ1-1, with D perhaps matching TRBD1 (5 bases). CDR3 length: 11 amino acids. Germline CDR1 and CDR2: SGHRS and YFSETQ. CDR3 amino acids: CTSSSGTITFF. The CDR3 coding sequence is TGCACCAGCAGCTCCGGGACGATAACTTTCTTT.

The chain carries TRBV29-1 and TRBJ2-7; D may be TRBD2 (7 bases). The CDR3 length is 13 residues. Germline V gene data show CDR1 as SQVTM and CDR2 as ANQGSEA. V was clipped by 4 bases and J by 5 bases, with 15 bases between them. For the CDR3, the DNA is TGCAGCGTTGGATCGGGGGGCGGTAACGAGCAGTACTTC. This codes for CSVGSGGGNEQYF.

In this sample, this clonotype turned up many times. The chain uses TRBV29-1 and TRBJ1-2; 10 bases line up with TRBD1. The CDR3 has 12 amino acids. Germline V gene lookup returns CDR1 SQVTM and CDR2 ANQGSEA. The ends lost 4 bases at V and 4 bases at J; junction bases unmatched: 0. This CDR3 reads CSVGQGAYGYTF. DNA for the CDR3: TGCAGCGTTGGACAGGGGGCCTATGGCTACACCTTC. The full variable domain, its missing parts supplied by reference TRBV29-1 and TRBJ1-2, is SAVISQKPSRDICQRGTSLTIQCQVDSQVTMMFWYRQQPGQSLTLIATANQGSEATYESGFVIDKFPISRPNLTFSTLTVSNMSPEDSSIYLCSVGQGAYGYTFGSGTRLTVV.

The V and J genes are TRBV7-8 and TRBJ2-3, with TRBD2 matching 8 bases. Germline lookup yields CDR1 SGHVS and CDR2 FQNEAQ. This CDR3 has 16 residues. Trimming cost V 3 bases and J 3 bases; bases outside gene matches: 8. This CDR3 is CASSFWSGRETDTQYF. The CDR3 DNA is TGTGCCAGCAGCTTTTGGAGCGGGAGAGAAACAGATACGCAGTATTTT.

This clonotype was seen at least ten times. This sequence joins TRBV28 and TRBJ2-3; possible D gene TRBD2, 5 bases. From germline, CDR1 is MDHEN and CDR2 SYDVKM. The V and J ends lost 5 bases and 1 base respectively, with 22 bases between them. This CDR3 is 18 amino acids long. The CDR3 protein is CASSLPPVFGSGTDTQYF. Here the CDR3 DNA reads TGTGCCAGCAGTCTCCCCCCGGTGTTCGGTAGCGGCACAGATACGCAGTATTTT.

This clonotype has a count of ten or more. The chain carries TRBV20-1 and TRBJ2-7; tentatively, D is TRBD1 (5 bases). CDR1 is DFQATT, CDR2 SNEGSKA, per germline (reference sequence). The CDR3 extends over 14 amino acids. Trimming shortened V by 5 bases and J by 1 base, and 15 bases separated the two germline ends. The CDR3 protein is CSALKGPTSYEQYF. As DNA, the CDR3 is TGCAGTGCTCTTAAGGGGCCTACTTCCTACGAGCAGTACTTC.

Turning to this clonotype: Given the absence of the conserved phenylalanine or tryptophan at the CDR3 end, a read error is likely. V and J are TRBV20-1 and TRBJ1-2, with D hard to call. V was pared by 3 bases and J by 7 bases, with 9 bases between. The CDR3 totals 11 residues. Germline CDR1 is DFQATT and CDR2 is SNEGSKA (reference sequence). CDR3 coding DNA: TGCAGTGCTAGGTTGGGTAGTGGCTACACCTTG. Translating gives CSARLGSGYTL.

This clonotype was recorded many times. This sequence joins TRBV20-1 and TRBJ2-3; TRBD2 agrees at 8 bases. The V gene end was trimmed by 0 bases and the J gene end by 1 base; junction bases not matched to a gene: 3. This CDR3 is 15 amino acids long. Germline lookup yields CDR1 DFQATT and CDR2 SNEGSKA (reference sequence). CDR3 nucleotide sequence: TGCAGTGCTAGAGACGGGGGGGGGGGCACAGATACGCAGTATTTT. Translated, it gives CSARDGGGGTDTQYF.

This clonotype was picked up a small number of times. This chain uses TRBV7-9 with TRBJ2-5; 8 positions agree with TRBD2. Germline CDR1 is SEHNR and CDR2 is FQNEAQ (reference sequence). This CDR3 is 14 amino acids long. The CDR3 protein is CPNRSGTSEETQYF. As DNA, the CDR3 is TGTCCGAATCGTAGCGGGACCTCGGAGGAGACCCAGTACTTC.

This clonotype occurred many times. The chain carries TRBV24-1 and TRBJ2-5, with D tentatively TRBD1 or TRBD2 (5 bases each). The CDR3 loop spans 16 amino acids. Per germline, CDR1 KGHDR and CDR2 SFDVKD. V dropped 4 bases and J dropped 7 bases, with 21 bases sitting between them. CDR3 region: CATSDNRRDGSGTQYF. Written as DNA, the CDR3 is TGTGCCACCAGTGACAACCGACGGGACGGATCCGGGACCCAGTACTTC.

This clonotype was recorded a few times. The chain employs TRBV7-2 and TRBJ2-4; 8 bases match TRBD2. V dropped 5 bases and J dropped 4; count of bases not matched to a gene: 16. Germline V gene sequence: CDR1 SGHTA, CDR2 FQGNSA. CDR3 length equals 18 residues. For the CDR3, the DNA is TGTGCCAGCAGCCCACGGGGGGGTGGTTGGCGGGAGAAAAACATTCAGTACTTC. Its protein is CASSPRGGGWREKNIQYF. Full variable domain (remainder filled in from reference TRBV7-2 and TRBJ2-4): GAGVSQSPSNKVTEKGKDVELRCDPISGHTALYWYRQSLGQGLEFLIYFQGNSAPDKSGLPSDRFSAERTGGSVSTLTIQRTQQEDSAVYLCASSPRGGGWREKNIQYFGAGTRLSVL.

This clonotype was detected ten times or more. CDR3: CAIKGEAGSRGGEQYF. CDR3 bases: TGTGCCATCAAGGGGGAGGCGGGAAGCAGAGGGGGCGAGCAGTACTTC. The rearrangement links TRBV10-3 to TRBJ2-7, with D possibly being TRBD1 or TRBD2 (6 bases each). In germline, CDR1 is ENHRY, CDR2 SYGVKD. V was pared by 7 bases and J by 6 bases, with 25 bases between. This CDR3 contains 16 residues.

Ten or more counts support this clonotype. This sequence joins TRBV14 and TRBJ1-1; 7 nucleotides line up with TRBD1. This CDR3 has 12 residues. Trimming at V came to 7 bases and at J to 4 bases, leaving 3 bases not matched to a gene. Per germline, CDR1 SGHDN and CDR2 FVKESK. The CDR3 bases are TGTGCCAGCACCCCAGGGGGCACTGAAGCTTTCTTT. Translating gives CASTPGGTEAFF.

This clonotype was counted at least ten times. This rearrangement joins TRBV5-1 to TRBJ2-1; D perhaps matches TRBD2 (6 bases). The CDR3 is 13 residues long. Germline assignment: CDR1 SGHRS and CDR2 YFSETQ. Trimming took off 6 bases at V and 8 bases at J, with 15 bases between the two ends. The chain's CDR3 is CASNRESLDEQFF. The CDR3, as DNA: TGCGCCAGCAACCGGGAGTCCCTGGATGAGCAGTTCTTC. Using reference TRBV5-1 and TRBJ2-1 for the parts outside the CDR3, the full variable domain is KAGVTQTPRYLIKTRGQQVTLSCSPISGHRSVSWYQQTPGQGLQFLFEYFSETQRNKGNFPGRFSGRQFSNSRSEMNVSTLELGDSALYLCASNRESLDEQFFGPGTRLTVL.

This chain links TRBV5-4 with TRBJ2-7; 13 positions match TRBD2. This CDR3 has 16 residues. V trimming: 2 bases; J trimming: 7 bases; junction bases outside the gene matches: 9. The V gene's germline CDR1 is SGHNT and CDR2 YYREEE (reference sequence). CDR3 in DNA: TGTGCCAGCAGCTTTGGGACTAGCGGGATCAGTTGGGAGCAGTACTTC. Translation: CASSFGTSGISWEQYF.

Only a few counts were recorded for this clonotype. V usage is TRBV6-6 and J usage is TRBJ1-2; D perhaps matches TRBD1 (5 bases). This CDR3 has 17 residues. Trimming pared 4 bases from V and 0 bases from J, leaving 18 bases between. The germline V gene encodes CDR1 MNHNY and CDR2 SVGAGI (reference sequence). The CDR3 loop is CASSLLHSKTANYGYTF. In DNA, the CDR3 is TGTGCCAGCAGTTTATTGCATTCTAAGACAGCTAACTATGGCTACACCTTC.

This clonotype turned up a few times. The rearrangement links TRBV6-5 to TRBJ1-6; no reliable D call. CDR1 MNHEY and CDR2 SVGAGI come from the germline V gene. V was pared by 9 bases and J by 6 bases, with 15 bases between. The CDR3 extends over 14 amino acids. The CDR3 region has the DNA TGTGCCAGTACCGGTGCCGGGTCTAATTCACCCCTCCACTTT. Translation gives CASTGAGSNSPLHF.

The chain is built from TRBV7-9 and TRBJ1-3; D is perhaps TRBD1 (5 bases). This CDR3 has 15 amino acids. V lost 5 bases and J lost 1, with 12 bases in between. From germline, CDR1 is SEHNR and CDR2 FQNEAQ (reference sequence). The CDR3 DNA sequence: TGTGCCAGCAGCCTCACAGGCGTTTCTGGAAACACCATATATTTT. As protein: CASSLTGVSGNTIYF.

Ten or more counts support this clonotype. J is TRBJ1-4 and V is TRBV25-1, with TRBD1 as a possible D gene (5 bases). Per the germline V gene, CDR1 is MGHDK and CDR2 is SYGVNS. V was shortened by 5 bases and J by 7 bases, with 14 bases between the two germline ends. The CDR3 sequence is 14 residues long. The DNA for the CDR3 is TGTGCCAGCAGTCCCGGTTGGGGGAGTGAAAAACTGTTTTTT. It codes for CASSPGWGSEKLFF. Using reference TRBV25-1 and TRBJ1-4 for the parts outside the CDR3, the full variable domain is EADIYQTPRYLVIGTGKKITLECSQTMGHDKMYWYQQDPGMELHLIHYSYGVNSTEKGDLSSESTVSRIRTEHFPLTLESARPSHTSQYLCASSPGWGSEKLFFGSGTQLSVL.

This clonotype has at least ten counts. The chain employs TRBV14 and TRBJ1-1, with D tentatively TRBD1 (6 bases). The CDR3 totals 14 residues. With 4 bases removed from V and 0 bases from J, the gap between germline ends came to 9 bases. In germline, CDR1 is SGHDN, CDR2 FVKESK. The CDR3 protein is CASSPTGLNTEAFF. The CDR3 coding sequence is TGTGCCAGCAGCCCAACAGGGCTGAACACTGAAGCTTTCTTT.

The chain couples TRBV21-1 to TRBJ2-2; no check of the table's D call, TRBD2, against the DNA was made. TRBV21-1 is noted as a pseudogene. This CDR3 comprises 21 residues. The CDR3 region has the DNA TGTGCCAGCAGCCTGATGACCGGGACTAGCGGGTACCCGCGTCGAACCGGGGAGCTGTTTTTT. Its translation is CASSLMTGTSGYPRRTGELFF.

This clonotype showed up just a few times. At one end the junction does not follow the germline gene, possibly because of a read error. V is TRBV14 and J is TRBJ1-2; 7 positions match TRBD1. Germline CDR1 and CDR2: SGHDN and FVKESK. CDR3 length: 16 residues. CDR3 residues: CASSQATGRMNYGYTF. CDR3 nucleotides: TGTGCCAGCAGTCAAGCGACAGGGAGAATGAACTATGGCTACACCTTC. Filled out from reference TRBV14 and TRBJ1-2, the complete variable domain reads EAGVTQFPSHSVIEKGQTVTLRCDPISGHDNLYWYRRVMGKEIKFLLHFVKESKQDESGMPNNRFLAERTGGTYSTLKVQPAELEDSGVYFCASSQATGRMNYGYTFGSGTRLTVV.

This clonotype was detected ten times or more. The chain combines TRBV9 with TRBJ2-7; possible D gene TRBD1, 6 bases. CDR1 and CDR2 from the germline V gene are SGDLS and YYNGEE. Trimming cost V 0 bases and J 4 bases, with 11 bases left between them. CDR3 length equals 14 residues. The CDR3 DNA is TGTGCCAGCAGCGTAGGGGACACCAGGTACGAGCAGTACTTC. Residues: CASSVGDTRYEQYF.

This clonotype was detected many times. The V call is TRBV15, the J call TRBJ2-1; 10 nucleotides align to TRBD2. This CDR3 is built from 16 residues. Per the germline V gene, CDR1 is LNHNV and CDR2 is YYDKDF (reference sequence). V gave up 5 bases and J gave up 4 bases; unmatched junction bases: 8. CDR3 amino acids: CATSGRPLAGYNEQFF. The DNA for the CDR3 is TGTGCCACCAGCGGTCGACCACTAGCGGGGTACAATGAGCAGTTCTTC.

This chain links TRBV29-1 with TRBJ1-1, with D maybe TRBD1 (5 bases). This CDR3 spans 12 amino acids. Germline V gene data show CDR1 as SQVTM and CDR2 as ANQGSEA. Trimming pared 6 bases from V and 4 bases from J, leaving 12 bases between. The DNA of the CDR3 is TGCAGCGTCCCTAAGGGGCCCACTGAAGCTTTCTTT. The encoded protein is CSVPKGPTEAFF.

This clonotype was found many times. The CDR3 DNA follows: TGCAGTGCCACGGGACAGGGAGATGGTGAGCAGTTCTTC. Protein sequence: CSATGQGDGEQFF. V gene TRBV20-1 combines with J gene TRBJ2-1; 9 nucleotides align to TRBD1. The V and J ends lost 6 bases and 9 bases, in that order; junction bases with no gene match: 9. Germline CDR1 DFQATT, CDR2 SNEGSKA (reference sequence). This CDR3 region has 13 residues.